This T cell receptor (beta chain) was sequenced in a study of cytomegalovirus exposure and HLA in healthy donors. Whole-study findings and limits: An ancestry cluster, one associated with Asian ancestry, reportedly showed fewer N-insertions than the approximately 650-donor mean in a later analysis. The study found most TCR sequences rare, yet found some public TCRs in many donors.

In its sample, this clone was seen a few times. Antigen specificity is unknown. Germline CDR1 KGHSH, CDR2 LQKENI. J lost 3 bases, V lost 5 bases, and 6 bases had no gene match. The CDR3 is 15 amino acids. 60 Vbeta and 13 Jbeta primers were used in PCR. The data were produced by immunoSEQ multiplex PCR, yet TCRdb's version contains in-frame clones alone and is incomplete. The sample includes around 71,000 clones, approximately 70% of them seen just once. The sequenced material came from PBMCs. This TCR was recovered from a male donor in good health and CMV-seropositive. The chain recombines TRBV18 with TRBJ1-1, with 10 bases aligning to TRBD1. The CDR3 loop reads CASSSRQGADTEAFF. The DNA of the CDR3 is TGTGCCAGCTCAAGCAGACAGGGGGCGGACACTGAAGCTTTCTTT.